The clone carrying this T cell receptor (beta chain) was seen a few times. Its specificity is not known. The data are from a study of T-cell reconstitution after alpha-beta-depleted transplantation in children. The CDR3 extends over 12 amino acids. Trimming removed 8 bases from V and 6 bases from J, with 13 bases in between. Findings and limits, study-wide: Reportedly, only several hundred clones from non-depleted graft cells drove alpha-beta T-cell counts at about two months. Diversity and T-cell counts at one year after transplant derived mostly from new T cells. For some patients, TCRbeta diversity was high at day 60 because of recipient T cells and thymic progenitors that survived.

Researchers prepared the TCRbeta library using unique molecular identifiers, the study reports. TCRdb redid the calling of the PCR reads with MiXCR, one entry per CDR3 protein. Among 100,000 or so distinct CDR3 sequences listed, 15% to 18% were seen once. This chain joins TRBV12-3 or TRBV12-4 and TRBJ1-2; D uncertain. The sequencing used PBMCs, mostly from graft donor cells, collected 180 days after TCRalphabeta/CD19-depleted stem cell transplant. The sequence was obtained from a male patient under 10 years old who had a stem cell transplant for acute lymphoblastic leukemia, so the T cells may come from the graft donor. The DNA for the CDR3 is TGTGCCAGCCGTTCCGGTCCGGATGGCTACACCTTC. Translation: CASRSGPDGYTF.